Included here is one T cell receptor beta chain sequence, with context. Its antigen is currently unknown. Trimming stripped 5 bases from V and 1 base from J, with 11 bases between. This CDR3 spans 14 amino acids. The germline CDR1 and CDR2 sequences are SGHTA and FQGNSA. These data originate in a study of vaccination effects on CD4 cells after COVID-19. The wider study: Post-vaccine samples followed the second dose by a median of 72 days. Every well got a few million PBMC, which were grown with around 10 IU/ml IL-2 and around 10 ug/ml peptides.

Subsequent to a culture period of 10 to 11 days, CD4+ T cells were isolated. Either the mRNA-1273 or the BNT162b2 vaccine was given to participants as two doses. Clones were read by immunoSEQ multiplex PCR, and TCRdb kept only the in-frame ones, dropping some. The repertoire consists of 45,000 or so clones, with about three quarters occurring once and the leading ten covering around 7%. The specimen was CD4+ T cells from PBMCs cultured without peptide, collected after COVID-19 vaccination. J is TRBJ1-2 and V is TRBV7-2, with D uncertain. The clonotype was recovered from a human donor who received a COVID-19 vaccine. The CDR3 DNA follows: TGTGCCAGCAGCCTACAGCAGGATAACTATGGCTACACCTTC. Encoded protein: CASSLQQDNYGYTF.